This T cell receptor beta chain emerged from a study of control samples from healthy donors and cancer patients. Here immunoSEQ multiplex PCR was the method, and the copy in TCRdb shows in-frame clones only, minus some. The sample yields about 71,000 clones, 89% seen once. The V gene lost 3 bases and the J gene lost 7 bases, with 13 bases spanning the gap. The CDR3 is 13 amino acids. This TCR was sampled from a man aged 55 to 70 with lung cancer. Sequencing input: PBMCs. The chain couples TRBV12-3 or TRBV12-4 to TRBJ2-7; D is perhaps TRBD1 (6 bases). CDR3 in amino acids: CASSLRQGREQYF. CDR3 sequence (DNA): TGTGCCAGCAGTTTGCGGCAGGGGCGGGAGCAGTACTTC.